The T cell receptor (beta chain) described here comes from a study of blood T cell repertoires in COVID-19. As for the study in general: Acute and convalescent COVID-19 samples came from the United States, Italy and Spain. In each case, the material was cDNA or gDNA derived from T cells, B-cell-depleted T cells, or PBMCs.

In the original workflow: Amplification of reference gene primers was used by the study to estimate nucleated cell counts. Sequenced by immunoSEQ multiplex PCR; TCRdb stores in-frame clones only, minus some. Clone size and V and J calls were adopted from that table, with D and trimming inferred from the DNA. The repertoire includes around 70,000 clones, approximately 78% of them detected once, and roughly 4.8% sits in the top ten. The germline V gene encodes CDR1 LNHDA and CDR2 SQIVND (reference sequence). This CDR3 contains 15 residues. V shed 5 bases, J shed 1 base, and the junction held 6 bases outside the gene matches.

Sequencing was carried out using peripheral blood. The sequence was obtained from an elderly woman with active or convalescent COVID-19. The V and J genes are TRBV19 and TRBJ2-3; 7 positions agree with TRBD1. CDR3 amino acids: CASSFLGQGTDTQYF. The CDR3 coding sequence is TGTGCCAGTAGTTTCCTAGGACAGGGCACAGATACGCAGTATTTT.